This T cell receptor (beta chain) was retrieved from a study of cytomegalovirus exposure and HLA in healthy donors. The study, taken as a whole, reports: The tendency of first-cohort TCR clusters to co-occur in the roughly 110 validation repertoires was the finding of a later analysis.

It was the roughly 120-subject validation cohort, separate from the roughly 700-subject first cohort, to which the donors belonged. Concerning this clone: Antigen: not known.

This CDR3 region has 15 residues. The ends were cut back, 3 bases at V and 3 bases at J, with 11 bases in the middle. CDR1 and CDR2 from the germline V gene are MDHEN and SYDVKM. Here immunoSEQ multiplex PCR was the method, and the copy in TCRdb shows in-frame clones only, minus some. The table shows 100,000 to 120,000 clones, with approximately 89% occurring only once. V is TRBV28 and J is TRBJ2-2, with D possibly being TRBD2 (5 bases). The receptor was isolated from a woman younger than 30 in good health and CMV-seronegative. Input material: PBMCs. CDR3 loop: CASSFPGLYTGELFF. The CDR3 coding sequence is TGTGCCAGCAGTTTTCCAGGACTTTACACCGGGGAGCTGTTTTTT.